The 20 T cell receptor beta chains below come from one sample, sequenced in a study of control samples from healthy donors and cancer patients. Method: immunoSEQ multiplex PCR; TCRdb's copy keeps in-frame clones and lacks some. The sample contains 97,000 or so clones, about 90% of which appear only once. Sequenced: blood. Receptors were obtained from a young woman in good health.

This chain links TRBV12-3 or TRBV12-4 with TRBJ2-7, with D possibly matching TRBD1 (6 bases). CDR3 length: 12 residues. Trimming removed 5 bases from V and 5 bases from J, with 10 bases in between. CDR3 region: CASSRGQNEQYF. The CDR3 DNA reads TGTGCCAGCAGTCGCGGACAGAACGAGCAGTACTTC.

The rearrangement uses TRBV9 and TRBJ2-7, with unresolved D. The length of the CDR3 is 14 residues. Per the germline V gene, CDR1 is SGDLS and CDR2 is YYNGEE. Trimming removed 0 bases from V and 1 base from J, with 8 bases in between. CDR3 nucleotides: TGTGCCAGCAGCGTAGCGGCTGGATCCTACGAGCAGTACTTC. Its translation is CASSVAAGSYEQYF.

The chain combines TRBV18 with TRBJ2-3, with 11 bases that match TRBD2. CDR1 and CDR2 from the germline V gene are KGHSH and LQKENI. Unmatched junction bases numbered 5, after V lost 1 base and J lost 5 bases. The CDR3 contains 16 residues. CDR3 region: CASSPLSGRERDTQYF. In nucleotides, the CDR3 is TGTGCCAGCTCACCACTTAGCGGGAGGGAGAGAGATACGCAGTATTTT.

The chain has TRBV12-5 and TRBJ1-2; 7 bases map to TRBD1. This CDR3 spans 13 amino acids. Germline-derived CDR1 and CDR2 are LGHNT and FRNRAP. The J segment lost 5 bases and the V segment lost 2 bases, leaving 2 bases of the junction unmatched. The CDR3 sequence: CASGLLGQYGYTF. In nucleotides, the CDR3 is TGTGCTAGTGGTTTGTTGGGACAGTATGGCTACACCTTC.

V usage is TRBV3-1 (or the pseudogene TRBV3-2) and J usage is TRBJ2-3; TRBD2 is a possible D gene (5 bases). Germline lookup yields CDR1 LGHDT and CDR2 YNNKEL (reference sequence). The CDR3 has 14 residues. Between the trimmed V and J ends, which lost 2 bases and 2 bases, there was a span of 8 bases. The CDR3 protein is CASSQRTHTDTQYF. The CDR3 DNA is TGTGCCAGCAGCCAAAGGACTCACACAGATACGCAGTATTTT.

This clone was picked up a small number of times. V is TRBV13 and J is TRBJ2-7, with D hard to call. V was clipped by 1 base and J by 3 bases, with 13 bases between them. Germline assignment: CDR1 PRHDT and CDR2 FYEKMQ (reference sequence). There are 15 residues in the CDR3. CDR3 DNA: TGTGCCAGCAGCTTAGAGGGTGACACCGTCTACGAGCAGTACTTC. This gives the protein CASSLEGDTVYEQYF.

V gene TRBV19 combines with J gene TRBJ2-3; D gene ambiguous. CDR3 size: 14 residues. V was clipped by 0 bases and J by 7 bases, with 11 bases between them. In germline, CDR1 is LNHDA, CDR2 SQIVND (reference sequence). CDR3 nucleotide sequence: TGTGCCAGTAGTATAGAGAGAGGTAGCCATACGCAGTATTTT. As protein: CASSIERGSHTQYF.

The genes are TRBV9 and TRBJ1-1; D is unresolved. The length of the CDR3 is 14 residues. Germline assignment: CDR1 SGDLS and CDR2 YYNGEE. The V end lost 0 bases, the J end lost 1 base, and 7 bases lay between the germline ends. CDR3 sequence reads: CASSVVGKNTEAFF. Written as DNA, the CDR3 is TGTGCCAGCAGCGTAGTCGGGAAGAACACTGAAGCTTTCTTT.

The J gene is TRBJ1-1, the V gene TRBV2; 7 nucleotides agree with TRBD1. The junction had 6 bases not matched to a gene; V was cut back by 6 bases and J by 5 bases. This CDR3 contains 13 residues. CDR1 SNHLY and CDR2 FYNNEI come from the germline V gene. The DNA of the CDR3 is TGTGCCAGCAGCCCAACAGGGGTGACTGAAGCTTTCTTT. The encoded protein is CASSPTGVTEAFF.

The chain employs TRBV5-4 and TRBJ2-2; D unresolved. V lost 2 bases, J lost 6 bases, and 5 bases lay in between. CDR1 is SGHNT, CDR2 YYREEE, per germline (reference sequence). The CDR3 is 12 residues long. The CDR3, as DNA: TGTGCCAGCAGCTTAATATCCGGGGAGCTGTTTTTT. Its translation: CASSLISGELFF.

J is TRBJ1-2 and V is TRBV28; 8 bases are shared with TRBD1. The CDR3 has 14 residues. CDR1 is MDHEN and CDR2 is SYDVKM in the germline V gene. With V trimmed by 5 bases and J by 8 bases, 10 bases remained unmatched. The DNA for the CDR3 is TGTGCCAGCAGTCGACAGGGGCGAGGTGGAGGCTACACCTTC. Protein: CASSRQGRGGGYTF.

The chain is built from TRBV27 and TRBJ2-3; TRBD2 matches at 11 bases. In germline, CDR1 is MNHEY, CDR2 SMNVEV (reference sequence). Trimming cost V 6 bases and J 3 bases; bases outside gene matches: 11. The CDR3 is 17 residues long. CDR3 sequence: CASRGGLGLAVTDTQYF. CDR3 DNA sequence: TGTGCCAGCAGGGGGGGACTGGGACTAGCGGTGACAGATACGCAGTATTTT.

This chain uses TRBV27 with TRBJ1-6; D is ambiguous. CDR1 and CDR2 (germline): MNHEY, SMNVEV (reference sequence). This CDR3 comprises 13 residues. Trimming shortened V by 5 bases and J by 10 bases, and 12 bases separated the two germline ends. The CDR3 DNA follows: TGTGCCAGCAGTAATCAGGCCTGGTCACCCCTCCACTTT. It specifies CASSNQAWSPLHF.

This clone appeared once. The chain uses TRBV6-1 and TRBJ2-1; 11 bases are a match to TRBD2. The CDR3 is 15 amino acids. Germline CDR1 is MNHNS and CDR2 is SASEGT. The V segment lost 2 bases and the J segment 9 bases; nucleotides outside the gene matches: 6. The CDR3 here is CASSEFSGRATEQFF. The CDR3 coding sequence is TGTGCCAGCAGTGAATTTAGCGGGAGGGCCACTGAGCAGTTCTTC.

The gene calls are TRBV19 and TRBJ1-1; D is unclear. CDR3 length: 13 residues. V was cut by 7 bases and J by 8 bases, with 17 bases left in between. Per the germline V gene, CDR1 is LNHDA and CDR2 is SQIVND (reference sequence). The chain's CDR3 is CASIPPSRAEAFF. For the CDR3, the DNA is TGTGCCAGTATCCCCCCGTCGAGGGCGGAAGCTTTCTTT. The complete variable domain, with remaining parts taken from reference TRBV19 and TRBJ1-1, reads DGGITQSPKYLFRKEGQNVTLSCEQNLNHDAMYWYRQDPGQGLRLIYYSQIVNDFQKGDIAEGYSVSREKKESFPLTVTSAQKNPTAFYLCASIPPSRAEAFFGQGTRLTVV.

This sequence joins TRBV6-2 or TRBV6-3 and TRBJ2-7; 11 nucleotides line up with TRBD2. CDR1 is MNHEY and CDR2 is SVGEGT in the germline V gene. The CDR3 totals 14 residues. Trimming cost V 4 bases and J 4 bases; bases outside gene matches: 3. The CDR3 sequence: CASSSGTSGYEQYF. The CDR3 nucleotides are TGTGCCAGCAGTTCCGGGACTAGCGGTTACGAGCAGTACTTC.

The chain recombines TRBV24-1 with TRBJ1-5, with 7 bases matching TRBD1. CDR3 length: 15 amino acids. Germline lookup yields CDR1 KGHDR and CDR2 SFDVKD. With 4 bases clipped from V and 1 base from J, the junction kept 3 bases outside the gene matches. CDR3 bases: TGTGCCACCAGTGACGCAGGGGGGAGCAATCAGCCCCAGCATTTT. Its protein is CATSDAGGSNQPQHF.

The J gene is TRBJ2-2, the V gene TRBV9; a possible D gene is TRBD2 (5 bases). Germline values: CDR1 SGDLS, CDR2 YYNGEE. V gave up 3 bases and J gave up 5 bases, with 11 bases separating them. The CDR3 spans 14 residues. The CDR3 DNA sequence: TGTGCCAGCAGCGAGGGAGTTGTGACCGGGGAGCTGTTTTTT. Protein sequence: CASSEGVVTGELFF.

The V call is TRBV30, the J call TRBJ2-7; perhaps TRBD1 as D (6 bases). The CDR3 consists of 11 residues. Germline V gene data show CDR1 as GTSNPN and CDR2 as SVGIG (reference sequence). The CDR3 DNA is TGTGGGGGGCGGACCTCCTACGAGCAGTACTTC. Amino acids: CGGRTSYEQYF.

The chain employs TRBV27 and TRBJ2-3; D possibly corresponds to TRBD2 (5 bases). Trimming pared 5 bases from V and 2 bases from J, leaving 11 bases between. The CDR3 spans 14 residues. Per the germline V gene, CDR1 is MNHEY and CDR2 is SMNVEV (reference sequence). The CDR3 nucleotides are TGTGCCAGCAGTCGCAATCGGGACACAGATACGCAGTATTTT. This sequence encodes CASSRNRDTDTQYF.